Listed below are T cell receptor beta chains from one sample, sequenced in a study of T cell repertoires in cytomegalovirus infection. TCRdb reprocessed the reads with MiXCR, giving one entry per CDR3 protein. The sample includes about 240,000 distinct CDR3 sequences, approximately 13% of them seen just once. The sequencing sample was made of PBMCs. Receptors originate from a human donor in good health (CMV status not recorded). Some clones in this sample may be carry-over from other donors' samples. Each CDR3 is given with its conserved first and last residue. Fields, in order: clone size, V gene, CDR3 length, J gene, D gene, CDR3 protein, CDR3 DNA. The D gene is left open where the match is weak. Clone size is shown for a subset of rows, as once, few, many or a class of expanded clone.

>many|TRBV11-3|13|TRBJ1-1|TRBD1
CASHRGMNTEAFF
TGTGCCAGCCACAGGGGTATGAACACTGAAGCTTTCTTT
>few|TRBV5-1|20|TRBJ2-3|TRBD2
CASSYLGRIAGAPRTDTQYF
TGCGCCAGCAGCTACCTAGGGAGAATAGCGGGAGCCCCGAGGACAGATACGCAGTATTTT
>many|TRBV7-2|17|TRBJ1-2|NA
CASSLEGTRKGYSGYTF
TGTGCCAGCAGCTTAGAGGGTACCAGGAAAGGTTATAGTGGCTACACCTTC
>many|TRBV5-6|14|TRBJ2-3|TRBD1
CARIRDRGTDTQYF
TGTGCCAGAATCCGGGACAGGGGCACAGATACGCAGTATTTT
>NA|TRBV20-1|13|TRBJ2-7|NA
CSAIKGTSYEQYF
TGCAGTGCCATAAAAGGGACCTCCTACGAGCAGTACTTC
>few|TRBV12-3/TRBV12-4|16|TRBJ2-1|NA
CASSLTGGPTYNEQFF
TGTGCCAGCAGTTTAACGGGCGGCCCCACCTACAATGAGCAGTTCTTC
>many|TRBV29-1|14|TRBJ2-3|NA
CSVEDGVGTDTQYF
TGCAGCGTTGAAGACGGCGTGGGCACAGATACGCAGTATTTT
>many|TRBV20-1|14|TRBJ1-4|TRBD1
CSAKETGAGEKLFF
TGCAGTGCGAAAGAGACAGGGGCGGGCGAAAAACTGTTTTTT
>NA|TRBV29-1|13|TRBJ1-2|NA
CSVEWKAEGGYTF
TGCAGCGTTGAATGGAAGGCCGAGGGTGGCTACACCTTC
>many|TRBV6-2/TRBV6-3|14|TRBJ2-5|NA
CASSYGGRGETQYF
TGTGCCAGCAGTTACGGGGGGCGCGGAGAGACCCAGTACTTC
>many|TRBV12-3/TRBV12-4|13|TRBJ2-3|NA
CASSLGLTDTQYF
TGTGCCAGCAGTTTGGGTCTAACAGATACGCAGTATTTT
>NA|TRBV20-1|16|TRBJ2-4|TRBD2
CSARGMVAGALDIQYF
TGCAGTGCTAGAGGGATGGTGGCGGGAGCCTTGGACATTCAGTACTTC
>many|TRBV7-3|13|TRBJ1-2|NA
CASSSIRTGGYTF
TGTGCCAGCAGCTCAATCCGGACGGGTGGCTACACCTTC
>many|TRBV6-2/TRBV6-3|16|TRBJ2-5|TRBD1
CASSRTGTGDRKTQYF
TGTGCCAGCAGCCGAACCGGGACAGGGGATCGGAAGACCCAGTACTTC
>many|TRBV7-2|14|TRBJ2-7|TRBD2
CASSWGGGDYEQYF
TGTGCCAGCAGCTGGGGGGGTGGAGACTACGAGCAGTACTTC
>many|TRBV10-3|15|TRBJ2-2|NA
CATRRGFENTGELFF
TGTGCCACACGCCGGGGGTTTGAGAACACCGGGGAGCTGTTTTTT
>NA|TRBV10-3|14|TRBJ2-2|TRBD2
CAIGRAGDTGELFF
TGTGCCATCGGCAGGGCGGGGGACACCGGGGAGCTGTTTTTT
>NA|TRBV19|13|TRBJ1-5|TRBD1
CASRLTGDQPQHF
TGTGCCAGTAGACTCACAGGGGACCAGCCCCAGCATTTT
>few|TRBV19|15|TRBJ2-4|NA
CASSDAGAPLNIQYF
TGTGCCAGTAGTGACGCCGGAGCCCCGCTTAACATTCAGTACTTC
>many|TRBV6-2/TRBV6-3|11|TRBJ2-1|NA
CASRNPGEQFF
TGTGCCAGCAGGAACCCAGGGGAGCAGTTCTTC
>many|TRBV7-2|19|TRBJ2-7|NA
CASSLEVGGSFSNTYEQYF
TGTGCCAGCAGCTTAGAAGTGGGAGGATCCTTCTCCAATACCTACGAGCAGTACTTC
>NA|TRBV20-1|16|TRBJ2-1|NA
CSASSPGPNVDNEQFF
TGCAGTGCTAGCTCGCCGGGACCAAATGTGGACAATGAGCAGTTCTTC
>many|TRBV7-2|15|TRBJ2-2|NA
CASSLRRQNTGELFF
TGTGCCAGCAGTCTGAGGCGGCAGAACACCGGGGAGCTGTTTTTT
>once|TRBV28|18|TRBJ1-3|NA
CASSLSLGYGASGNTIYF
TGTGCCAGCAGTTTATCCCTGGGGTATGGGGCCTCTGGAAACACCATATATTTT
>NA|TRBV19|14|TRBJ1-2|TRBD1
CASTQGADFFGYTF
TGTGCCAGTACCCAGGGGGCGGACTTCTTCGGCTACACCTTC
>many|TRBV19|14|TRBJ2-2|NA
CASSIGPNTGELFF
TGTGCCAGTAGTATCGGACCTAACACCGGGGAGCTGTTTTTT
>NA|TRBV12-3/TRBV12-4|14|TRBJ1-2|NA
CASSPSGHTYGYTF
TGTGCCAGCAGTCCGAGCGGGCACACCTATGGCTACACCTTC
>many|TRBV5-6|15|TRBJ2-3|NA
CASSFGVSSTDTQYF
TGTGCCAGCAGCTTTGGTGTCTCTAGCACAGATACGCAGTATTTT
>NA|TRBV19|14|TRBJ2-7|NA
CASSTRGGTYEQYF
TGTGCCAGTAGTACCAGGGGGGGTACCTACGAGCAGTACTTC
>many|TRBV7-9|15|TRBJ2-1|TRBD1
CASSSRDRVYNEQFF
TGTGCCAGCAGCTCCCGGGACAGGGTCTACAATGAGCAGTTCTTC
>many|TRBV12-5|18|TRBJ1-5|NA
CASATIAWDGDSNQPQHF
TGTGCTAGTGCCACGATAGCGTGGGACGGAGATAGCAATCAGCCCCAGCATTTT
>many|TRBV11-2|14|TRBJ2-4|NA
CASSSLRGQGIQYF
TGTGCCAGCAGCTCCCTCAGGGGCCAGGGCATTCAGTACTTC
>many|TRBV6-6|13|TRBJ1-5|NA
CASSYPTGQPQHF
TGTGCCAGCAGTTACCCCACAGGGCAGCCCCAGCATTTT
>few|TRBV7-2|13|TRBJ1-3|NA
CASSPRVGNTIYF
TGTGCCAGCAGCCCAAGAGTCGGAAACACCATATATTTT
>many|TRBV11-3|16|TRBJ2-1|TRBD2
CASSFQTSGNDNEQFF
TGTGCCAGCAGCTTCCAGACTAGCGGGAATGACAATGAGCAGTTCTTC
>NA|TRBV6-2/TRBV6-3|17|TRBJ2-3|NA
CASSYEVTDSFRVTQYF
TGTGCCAGCAGTTACGAAGTGACCGACTCCTTTCGGGTTACGCAGTATTTT
>many|TRBV6-2/TRBV6-3|15|TRBJ2-3|TRBD1
CASSYGQGNTDTQYF
TGTGCCAGCAGTTACGGACAGGGAAACACAGATACGCAGTATTTT
>NA|TRBV20-1|14|TRBJ1-5|NA
CSASRQARNQPQHF
TGCAGTGCTAGTCGACAGGCGCGCAATCAGCCCCAGCATTTT
>few|TRBV12-3/TRBV12-4|13|TRBJ2-7|NA
CASLRWQGGEQYF
TGTGCCAGCCTAAGGTGGCAGGGCGGCGAGCAGTACTTC
>many|TRBV29-1|12|TRBJ1-1|NA
CSVEVLNTEAFF
TGCAGCGTTGAAGTATTGAACACTGAAGCTTTCTTT
>many|TRBV2|14|TRBJ2-4|NA
CASSADLAKNIQYF
TGTGCCAGCAGTGCGGACCTAGCCAAAAACATTCAGTACTTC
>many|TRBV11-2|12|TRBJ2-2|NA
CASSFATGELFF
TGTGCCAGCAGCTTTGCAACCGGGGAGCTGTTTTTT
>NA|TRBV5-6|14|TRBJ2-3|NA
CASSFGRESDTQYF
TGTGCCAGCAGCTTTGGACGGGAGTCTGATACGCAGTATTTT
>few|TRBV9|12|TRBJ2-2|NA
CASSGPGGELFF
TGTGCCAGCAGCGGCCCTGGAGGGGAGCTGTTTTTT
>many|TRBV19|15|TRBJ1-5|TRBD1
CASSVLGQNRQPQHF
TGTGCCAGTAGTGTCCTGGGACAGAATAGGCAGCCCCAGCATTTT
>few|TRBV5-6|15|TRBJ2-4|NA
CASSFLSGAKNIQYF
TGTGCCAGCAGCTTTCTTAGTGGAGCCAAAAACATTCAGTACTTC
>many|TRBV6-2/TRBV6-3|14|TRBJ1-4|NA
CASSRAGTLEQLFF
TGTGCCAGCAGTCGAGCCGGGACTCTTGAGCAACTGTTTTTT
>few|TRBV6-8|14|TRBJ1-2|NA
CASSPGPGGYGYTF
TGTGCCAGCAGCCCAGGGCCCGGAGGCTATGGCTACACCTTC
>NA|TRBV20-1|13|TRBJ2-1|NA
CSAEGDEGNEQFF
TGCAGTGCAGAGGGGGATGAGGGAAATGAGCAGTTCTTC
>NA|TRBV19|13|TRBJ2-2|NA
CASSNPNTGELFF
TGTGCCAGTAGTAATCCTAACACCGGGGAGCTGTTTTTT